This TCR beta chain derives from a study of beta chain features in type 1 diabetes (dated by TCRdb to about 2018). With respect to the entire study: Mean age, gender distribution, total cell number and subset yield were not different between patients and healthy donors. A total of 85 million to 140 million sorted cells were examined across all samples, and the number of cells per subset was strongly correlated with RNA yield. In the study, TCRB repertoires of sorted circulating CD4+ T cell subsets from recently diagnosed type 1 diabetes patients were compared with those of matched healthy donors. Whereas all 28 donors provided naive and central memory subsets, regulatory and stem cell-like memory subsets were isolated from just 8 patients and roughly eight healthy donors. Beyond this particular receptor, the publication reports: HLA sub-analyses involved small numbers of individuals, so any influence of HLA type on TCRB rearrangement remained unresolved. Because cDNA rather than genomic DNA was sequenced, highly expressing activated cells could have been over-represented, although no difference in activation and CD3 levels was found between groups. Type 1 diabetes patients showed a moderate but significant shortening of TCRB CDR3 length in all four CD4+ subsets. Fewer insertions and more nucleotide deletions at VDJ recombination sites were observed in patients with type 1 diabetes, implying thymic rearrangement abnormalities. Shorter templates might have been favored by PCR, but patient and control samples were amplified and corrected together, so both groups would have been affected equally by any skew. Naive, central memory and regulatory TCRB repertoires appeared more similar among patients than among healthy donors.

Each donor gave one peripheral blood draw, averaging roughly 100 mL, which was collected into heparinised tubes. A BD FACSAria II and a panel including CD45RO, CCR7, CD25, CD127, CD95 and CD27 were used to sort naive, central memory, regulatory and stem cell-like memory CD4+ T cells. Purity was above 98% for every sorted population. Right away, PBMCs were isolated by Lymphoprep density gradient centrifugation and were stained directly, with no culture step. So that batch effects would be minimized, each experiment stained and sorted samples in pairs, pairing one healthy donor with one patient. The entire amount of isolated RNA was reverse transcribed using the High Capacity cDNA Reverse Transcription Kit, so the sequenced TCRB transcripts were expressed ones. Naive, central memory and regulatory T cell samples underwent deep immunoSEQ sequencing, averaging around 3.7 million total reads per sample. Sorted cells were lysed in RLT buffer and RNA was extracted with DNase-treated RNeasy Micro or Mini kits, depending on cell number. Each cell subset was processed on its own to prevent cross-contamination, while patient and healthy donor samples were processed together. TCRB sequences were amplified from cDNA with the immunoSEQ multiplex PCR, producing 87-bp fragments spanning the CDR3 region. The amplicons were sequenced using the Illumina HiSeq platform. As for the authors' bioinformatics: PCR bias was computationally corrected using synthetic template baselines, reads within Hamming distance 2 were collapsed, and singletons that could not be merged were discarded. Reads were aligned against IMGT to assign V, D and J genes, CDR3 length and insertions or deletions at six rearrangement sites. Within each subset, clonotype counts were normalized to sorted cell number, after which true diversity and Gini coefficients were computed with the tcR R package. Repertoire sharing was quantified using the overlap coefficient calculated on TCRB nucleotide sequences. This is the immuneACCESS table as TCRdb keeps it, with only in-frame sequences that have V and J called. A part of the clones is gone; compared with another copy, unresolved V genes explain less than half, and the rest is unexplained. V and J calls and clone size are given by that table; D and trimming were obtained from the DNA. For this sample the table gives 250,000 to 300,000 clones, of which approximately 8% were detected only once. Roughly 1% of the sample is taken by the ten largest.

As to this clone: It has no known antigen specificity. There are no base qualities to consult, and no much larger clone falls within one base.

There are 14 amino acids in the CDR3, from cysteine to phenylalanine inclusive. The CDR3 DNA has 42 bases and is translated from base 1. CDR1 and CDR2 are drawn from the germline V gene: SGHDT, YYEEEE. Trimming at the junction amounts to 2 bases on V and 2 bases on J, and the germline ends lie 10 bases apart. This TCR was recovered from a woman between 18 and 29 years old in good health. Sequencing was carried out using central memory CD4+ T cells from blood. Recombination connected TRBV5-6 to TRBJ1-1; possibly the D gene is TRBD1, per 6 matching bases. The nucleotide sequence reads as follows: TGTGCCAGCAGCTTCCAGGGGCCAAACACTGAAGCTTTCTTT. It specifies CASSFQGPNTEAFF.